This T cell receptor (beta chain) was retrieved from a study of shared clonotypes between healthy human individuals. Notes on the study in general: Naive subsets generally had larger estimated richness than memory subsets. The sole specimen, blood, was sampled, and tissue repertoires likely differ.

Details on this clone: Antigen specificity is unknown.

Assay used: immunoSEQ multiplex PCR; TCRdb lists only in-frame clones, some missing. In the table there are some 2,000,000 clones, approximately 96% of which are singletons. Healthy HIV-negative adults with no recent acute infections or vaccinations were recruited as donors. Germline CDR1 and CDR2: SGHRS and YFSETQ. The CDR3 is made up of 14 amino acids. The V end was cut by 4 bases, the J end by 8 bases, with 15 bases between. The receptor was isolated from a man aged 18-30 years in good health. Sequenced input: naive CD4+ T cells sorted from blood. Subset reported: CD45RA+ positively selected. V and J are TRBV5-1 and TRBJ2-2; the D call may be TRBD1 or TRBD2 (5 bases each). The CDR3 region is CASSPGIQGGELFF. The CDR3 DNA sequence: TGCGCCAGCAGCCCCGGGATCCAGGGAGGGGAGCTGTTTTTT.